This TCR beta chain was found in a study of neoadjuvant nivolumab and ipilimumab in lung cancer. Data came from immunoSEQ multiplex PCR; TCRdb stores just in-frame clones and leaves some out. The table shows about 16,000 clones, with less than 85% occurring only once. Germline values: CDR1 SGHTA, CDR2 FQGNSA. The CDR3 loop spans 16 amino acids. The J segment lost 7 bases and the V segment lost 1 base, leaving 4 bases of the junction unmatched. This TCR was sampled from an adult with non-small cell lung cancer. Sample: tumor tissue, taken after neoadjuvant nivolumab, alone or with ipilimumab, at or shortly before surgery. The chain has TRBV7-2 and TRBJ2-1, with 13 bases lining up with TRBD2. CDR3 sequence: CASSLVLAGGLNEQFF. The DNA for the CDR3 is TGTGCCAGCAGCTTAGTACTAGCGGGGGGGCTTAATGAGCAGTTCTTC.